This TCR beta chain was captured by sequencing in a study of T-cell memory formation after mild COVID-19. Study-level information: Largely, the TCR clusters proved donor specific.

About this clonotype itself: As yet, its antigen is unknown.

Unmatched junction bases numbered 8, after V lost 5 bases and J lost 9 bases. The CDR3 is 14 amino acids. CDR1 is LGHDT and CDR2 is YNNKEL in the germline V gene (reference sequence). The study's findings and limits: CM and EM subsets held most contracting CD4+ clones; EMRA held CD8+ ones. Several responding clones turned up in pre-infection memory, indicating that cross-reactive memory may have taken part.

TCRdb ran MiXCR on the 5' RACE reads and lists one entry per CDR3 protein. The sample contains about 350,000 distinct CDR3 sequences, 20% to 25% of which appear only once. V is TRBV3-1 and J is TRBJ2-2, with 8 bases fitting TRBD1. Sequenced: PBMCs or a T cell subset sorted from them (not recorded which). This receptor was obtained from a man aged 18 to 30 who had mild COVID-19 (a few samples of this study predate the infection). Cell type and time point are not known. CDR3 in amino acids: CASSKNRGTWELFF. The CDR3 DNA reads TGTGCCAGCAGCAAAAACAGGGGGACCTGGGAGCTGTTTTTT.